This T cell receptor beta chain was identified in a study of shared clonotypes between healthy human individuals. Study-level information: Each donor's CD8 memory used one plate, CD8 naive two, each CD4 subset three.

Turning to this clone: Its matching antigen is unknown.

Authors' data handling: Junction-only immunoSEQ sequences carried no quality scores, so filtering differed. Generated by immunoSEQ multiplex PCR, the TCRdb table keeps only in-frame clones and is missing some. V and J calls and clone size follow that table, whereas D and trimming were derived from the DNA. The table shows hundreds of thousands of clones, with approximately 95% occurring only once. Positive CCR7 selection of CD45RO-negative cells yielded the naive CD8 cells, and terminally differentiated effector memory CD45RA+ cells were excluded. CDR3 length: 14 residues. Germline assignment: CDR1 MDHEN and CDR2 SYDVKM. Trimming removed 6 bases from V and 5 bases from J, with 13 bases in between. Study-wide results and limits: Investigators collected only blood, and repertoires in tissues likely differ. On the whole, naive subsets had larger estimated richness than memory subsets had.

The chain carries TRBV28 and TRBJ1-4, with D uncertain. Source material: naive CD8+ T cells sorted from blood. The receptor was derived from a woman in her twenties or thirties in good health. For the CDR3, the DNA is TGTGCCAGCAGGCCCGCGGGTGAGAATGAAAAACTGTTTTTT. It encodes CASRPAGENEKLFF.